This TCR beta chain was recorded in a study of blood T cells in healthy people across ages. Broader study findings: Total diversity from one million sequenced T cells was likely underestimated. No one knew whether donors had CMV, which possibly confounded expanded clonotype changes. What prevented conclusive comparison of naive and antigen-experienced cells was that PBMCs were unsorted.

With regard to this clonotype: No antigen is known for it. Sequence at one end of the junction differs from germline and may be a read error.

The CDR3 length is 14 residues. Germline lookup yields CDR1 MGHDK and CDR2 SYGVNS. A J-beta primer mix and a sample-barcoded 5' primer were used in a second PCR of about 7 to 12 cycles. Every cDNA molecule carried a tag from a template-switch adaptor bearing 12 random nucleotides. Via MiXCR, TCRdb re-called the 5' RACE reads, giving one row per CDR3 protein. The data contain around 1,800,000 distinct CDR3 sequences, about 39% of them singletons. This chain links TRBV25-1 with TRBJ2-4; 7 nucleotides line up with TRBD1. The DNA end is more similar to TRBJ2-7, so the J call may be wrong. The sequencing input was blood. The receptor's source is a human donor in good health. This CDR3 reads CASSEAGGSSEQYF. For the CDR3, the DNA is TGTGCCAGCAGTGAAGCAGGGGGATCCTCCGAGCAGTACTTC.